This T cell receptor (beta chain) was sequenced for a study of memory CD4+ T cells and cytomegalovirus serostatus. Some clones are missing from TCRdb's copy, which holds only in-frame ones; the method was immunoSEQ multiplex PCR. This repertoire shows more than 45,000 clones, roughly 73% found once; its top ten account for roughly 0.8%. Single viable CD3+CD4+CD8-CD45RO+ cells were sorted as the memory CD4+ T cells. CMV serostatus came from serum IgG against pp150, pp28, p38, p52. General study results and limits: CD4+ memory repertoires contained about two fifths of the roughly 160 reported CMV TCRbeta sequences.

Note on this clone: Its antigen remains unknown.

The CDR3 is made up of 15 amino acids. Germline CDR1 SGHNT, CDR2 YYREEE (reference sequence). J lost 5 bases, V lost 0 bases, and 3 bases had no gene match. The chain links TRBV5-4 to TRBJ2-2; 8 bases fit TRBD1. This sequence was found in an adult in good health and CMV-seronegative. The sample taken for sequencing was memory CD4+ T cells from blood. The CDR3 sequence is CASSLAGGRTGELFF. The CDR3, as DNA: TGTGCCAGCAGCTTGGCAGGGGGCCGGACCGGGGAGCTGTTTTTT.